This TCR beta chain comes out of a study of blood T cell repertoires in COVID-19. Study-wide context: COVID-19 samples from acute and convalescent phases originated in the United States, Italy and Spain. PBMCs, B-cell-depleted T cells, or T cells were the source of the cDNA or gDNA that made up the material.

Germline V gene data show CDR1 as SGHRS and CDR2 as YFSETQ. CDR3 length: 15 residues. V lost 6 bases and J lost 3; bases outside the gene matches: 11. In the authors' methods: Amplified reference gene primers provided the basis for estimating nucleated cell counts. Using immunoSEQ multiplex PCR, the repertoire was profiled, and TCRdb retains in-frame clones only, with some absent. That table furnishes V, J and clone size, whereas the DNA furnished D and trimming. This sample has under 80,000 clones, with roughly 80% found just once. This rearrangement joins TRBV5-1 to TRBJ2-5; 7 bases match TRBD1. The sequence was collected from a human donor in a cohort sampled during active COVID-19. The source material was peripheral blood. In DNA, the CDR3 is TGCGCCAGCACCACAGGGGCAGGAGGCAAAGAGACCCAGTACTTC. This encodes CASTTGAGGKETQYF.